The 23 T cell receptor beta chains in this list originate from one sample, sequenced in a study of technical replicates of blood from a handful of donors. TCRdb's table, derived via immunoSEQ multiplex PCR, lists solely in-frame clones and lacks some. Among around 80,000 clones listed, 89% were seen once. Sequencing was done on a sample of T cells isolated from PBMCs. The receptor set was obtained from a human donor in good health.

This clone occurred once. This sequence joins TRBV15 and TRBJ1-4, with D maybe TRBD1 (6 bases). Germline CDR1 reads LNHNV; CDR2 reads YYDKDF (reference sequence). This CDR3 is built from 16 residues. Trimming took off 3 bases at V and 0 bases at J, with 11 bases between the two ends. The CDR3 DNA is TGTGCCACCAGCAGCCCGGACAGAGCAACTAATGAAAAACTGTTTTTT. Amino acid sequence: CATSSPDRATNEKLFF.

The V call is TRBV4-1, the J call TRBJ2-7; D is unclear. Germline V gene lookup returns CDR1 MGHRA and CDR2 YSYEKL. The V gene lost 1 base and the J gene lost 3 bases, with 10 bases spanning the gap. The length of the CDR3 is 14 residues. The DNA for the CDR3 is TGCGCCAGCAGCCAAGTGAGTCTTTACTACGAGCAGTACTTC. It yields the protein CASSQVSLYYEQYF.

The chain employs TRBV13 and TRBJ2-7, with 8 positions matching TRBD2. This CDR3 contains 14 residues. Unmatched junction bases numbered 6, after V lost 5 bases and J lost 3 bases. Germline V lookup: CDR1 PRHDT, CDR2 FYEKMQ (reference sequence). The CDR3 is CASSHSGIFYEQYF. CDR3 nucleotide sequence: TGTGCCAGCAGCCATAGCGGGATTTTCTACGAGCAGTACTTC.

The chain has TRBV7-6 and TRBJ1-1; TRBD1 matches at 10 bases. Trimming cost V 2 bases and J 0 bases; bases outside gene matches: 3. CDR3 length equals 16 residues. Per the germline V gene, CDR1 is SGHVS and CDR2 is FNYEAQ. The CDR3 spells CASSLSGQGMNTEAFF. CDR3 sequence (DNA): TGTGCCAGCAGCTTATCGGGACAGGGGATGAACACTGAAGCTTTCTTT.

The chain couples TRBV19 to TRBJ1-5; 7 bases match TRBD1. With 5 bases clipped from V and 3 bases from J, the junction kept 4 bases outside the gene matches. CDR1 is LNHDA and CDR2 is SQIVND in the germline V gene (reference sequence). The CDR3 has 14 residues. CDR3 in DNA: TGTGCCAGTAGTGAGGGACAGTTCAATCAGCCCCAGCATTTT. Translating gives CASSEGQFNQPQHF.

J is TRBJ2-7 and V is TRBV18, with TRBD2 matching over 8 bases. CDR1 is KGHSH and CDR2 is LQKENI in the germline V gene. This CDR3 region has 14 residues. V was clipped by 6 bases and J by 3 bases; unmatched bases: 7. CDR3 sequence reads: CASSLTSGDYEQYF. In DNA form, the CDR3 reads TGTGCCAGCTCCCTTACTAGCGGAGACTACGAGCAGTACTTC.

The chain carries TRBV2 and TRBJ2-5; 10 bases agree with TRBD2. The J segment lost 5 bases and the V segment lost 3 bases, leaving 18 bases of the junction unmatched. The CDR3 loop spans 19 amino acids. CDR1 SNHLY and CDR2 FYNNEI come from the germline V gene. In DNA, the CDR3 is TGTGCCAGCAGTGATGAGGGGGGCCCTGCTAGCGGGAGAAGGGAGACCCAGTACTTC. Its protein product is CASSDEGGPASGRRETQYF. Complete variable domain (other parts from reference TRBV2 and TRBJ2-5): EPEVTQTPSHQVTQMGQEVILRCVPISNHLYFYWYRQILGQKVEFLVSFYNNEISEKSEIFDDQFSVERPDGSNFTLKIRSTKLEDSAMYFCASSDEGGPASGRRETQYFGPGTRLLVL.

J is TRBJ1-2 and V is TRBV2; the D gene is possibly TRBD1 (6 bases). This CDR3 is built from 15 residues. Germline V gene sequence: CDR1 SNHLY, CDR2 FYNNEI. Between the trimmed V and J ends, which lost 4 bases and 4 bases, there was a span of 16 bases. The CDR3 spells CASSGTALNLYGYTF. Here the CDR3 DNA reads TGTGCCAGCAGTGGGACAGCCCTCAATCTCTATGGCTACACCTTC.

The chain employs TRBV30 and TRBJ2-5, with TRBD2 matching 8 bases. This CDR3 comprises 14 residues. In germline, CDR1 is GTSNPN, CDR2 SVGIG (reference sequence). Trimming took 2 bases from V and 3 from J; bases not matched to a gene: 5. The CDR3 DNA is TGTGCCTGGAGTAGGGGACTAGGTAAAGAGACCCAGTACTTC. It encodes CAWSRGLGKETQYF. The whole variable domain, filled in from reference TRBV30 and TRBJ2-5, reads SQTIHQWPATLVQPVGSPLSLECTVEGTSNPNLYWYRQAAGRGLQLLFYSVGIGQISSEVPQNLSASRPQDRQFILSSKKLLLSDSGFYLCAWSRGLGKETQYFGPGTRLLVL.

This chain links TRBV7-9 with TRBJ1-4; possibly TRBD1 for D (5 bases). This CDR3 has 15 amino acids. Trimming removed 4 bases from V and 3 bases from J, with 12 bases in between. CDR1 and CDR2 from the germline V gene are SEHNR and FQNEAQ (reference sequence). CDR3 DNA sequence: TGTGCCAGCAGCTCTATAGGGACTTCTAATGAAAAACTGTTTTTT. Protein product: CASSSIGTSNEKLFF.

The rearrangement links TRBV9 to TRBJ1-1, with TRBD1 matching over 9 bases. The V segment lost 3 bases and the J segment 7 bases; nucleotides outside the gene matches: 7. Per the germline V gene, CDR1 is SGDLS and CDR2 is YYNGEE. The CDR3 covers 14 residues. CDR3 DNA: TGTGCCAGCAGCGGACTGACAGGGGGGAGTGAAGCTTTCTTT. It is translated as CASSGLTGGSEAFF.

The CDR3 sequence is CASSVAGGLNYEQYF. The CDR3 DNA follows: TGTGCCAGCAGCGTAGCGGGAGGCCTCAATTACGAGCAGTACTTC. The V and J genes are TRBV9 and TRBJ2-7; TRBD2 matches 7 bases. Losses at the gene ends were 0 bases for V and 4 bases for J; bases not matched to a gene: 7. This CDR3 spans 15 amino acids. From germline, CDR1 is SGDLS and CDR2 YYNGEE.

In its sample, this clone was seen a few times. This chain uses TRBV28 with TRBJ2-7; maybe TRBD1 (6 bases). Deletions cut 2 bases from V and 2 bases from J, with 7 bases between. Germline V gene lookup returns CDR1 MDHEN and CDR2 SYDVKM. CDR3 length: 13 amino acids. CDR3 nucleotide sequence: TGTGCCAGCAGTTTAGGGACAACCTACGAGCAGTACTTC. This translates into CASSLGTTYEQYF.

This clone was detected a few times. This chain connects TRBV7-2 to TRBJ1-1; D not certain. Germline values: CDR1 SGHTA, CDR2 FQGNSA. The CDR3 is 14 amino acids. V lost 1 base to trimming and J lost 4 bases, with 10 bases between them. The CDR3 region has the DNA TGTGCCAGCAGCTTAGATCATGTACTCACTGAAGCTTTCTTT. The encoded protein is CASSLDHVLTEAFF.

This clone occurred once. This chain connects TRBV7-9 to TRBJ2-5; 9 bases agree with TRBD1. CDR1 and CDR2 (germline): SEHNR, FQNEAQ (reference sequence). The CDR3 loop spans 13 amino acids. Trimming took 4 bases from V and 5 from J; bases not matched to a gene: 2. The CDR3 sequence: CASSWTGVETQYF. CDR3 nucleotide sequence: TGTGCCAGCAGCTGGACAGGGGTGGAGACCCAGTACTTC.

This clone was recorded a few times. This chain uses TRBV19 with TRBJ1-1, with a weak D call TRBD1 (6 bases). The CDR3 spans 13 residues. The V end was cut by 3 bases, the J end by 5 bases, with 10 bases between. Germline CDR1 is LNHDA and CDR2 is SQIVND (reference sequence). The CDR3 region has the DNA TGTGCCAGTAGTATGACGGACAGTACTGAAGCTTTCTTT. Amino acids: CASSMTDSTEAFF.

The rearrangement links TRBV5-1 to TRBJ1-3, with D tentatively TRBD1 (5 bases). Trimming removed 4 bases from V and 4 bases from J, with 15 bases in between. Germline CDR1 is SGHRS and CDR2 is YFSETQ. The CDR3 consists of 15 residues. CDR3 coding DNA: TGCGCCAGCAGCCTCAATACGGGGGTAGGAAACACCATATATTTT. It translates to CASSLNTGVGNTIYF.

The chain has TRBV7-7 and TRBJ2-5; 8 nucleotides align to TRBD2. Germline CDR1 reads SSHAT; CDR2 reads FNYEAQ (reference sequence). The V gene end was trimmed by 2 bases and the J gene end by 5 bases; junction bases not matched to a gene: 10. This CDR3 has 16 residues. The CDR3 reads CASSLYERELGETQYF. The CDR3 nucleotides are TGTGCCAGCAGCTTATATGAGCGGGAGCTAGGGGAGACCCAGTACTTC.

This clone has a single count. The chain carries TRBV5-1 and TRBJ1-2; D is ambiguous. Germline V lookup: CDR1 SGHRS, CDR2 YFSETQ. V gave up 5 bases and J gave up 8 bases, with 10 bases separating them. The length of the CDR3 is 11 residues. The CDR3 sequence is CASRDRRGYTF. CDR3 coding DNA: TGCGCCAGCAGAGACCGCAGGGGCTACACCTTC.

The chain couples TRBV15 to TRBJ2-3; 7 bases agree with TRBD2. The CDR3 length is 14 residues. CDR1 is LNHNV, CDR2 YYDKDF, per germline (reference sequence). Trimming removed 6 bases from V and 3 bases from J; junction bases left unmatched: 6. CDR3 residues: CATRVPSGTDTQYF. CDR3 bases: TGTGCCACCAGGGTCCCTAGCGGAACAGATACGCAGTATTTT.

This clone has just a few counts. The chain has TRBV19 and TRBJ2-6; D unresolved. Germline V gene sequence: CDR1 LNHDA, CDR2 SQIVND (reference sequence). Trimming stripped 10 bases from V and 1 base from J, with 8 bases between. This CDR3 comprises 13 residues. CDR3 region: CATSKSGANVLTF. DNA of the CDR3: TGTGCCACCAGTAAGTCTGGGGCCAACGTCCTGACTTTC.

The chain has TRBV9 and TRBJ1-3; 9 bases fit TRBD1. The CDR3 totals 16 residues. Trimming cost V 4 bases and J 3 bases; bases outside gene matches: 8. Germline CDR1 reads SGDLS; CDR2 reads YYNGEE. The CDR3 DNA reads as TGTGCCAGCAGCCCCCGGGACAGGGAAGTTGGAAACACCATATATTTT. This codes for CASSPRDREVGNTIYF.

This sequence joins TRBV2 and TRBJ2-1; TRBD1 matches 10 bases. The CDR3 contains 18 residues. The V gene end was trimmed by 5 bases and the J gene end by 5 bases; junction bases not matched to a gene: 15. The germline gives CDR1 SNHLY, CDR2 FYNNEI. The CDR3 DNA follows: TGTGCCAGCAGTTCCCGGGACAGGGGCATAAGGTGGGACAATGAGCAGTTCTTC. The encoded protein is CASSSRDRGIRWDNEQFF. Together with reference TRBV2 and TRBJ2-1, the CDR3 gives the full variable domain: EPEVTQTPSHQVTQMGQEVILRCVPISNHLYFYWYRQILGQKVEFLVSFYNNEISEKSEIFDDQFSVERPDGSNFTLKIRSTKLEDSAMYFCASSSRDRGIRWDNEQFFGPGTRLTVL.